The source of this T cell receptor beta chain is a study of blood T cells in healthy people across ages. Germline assignment: CDR1 SGDLS and CDR2 YYNGEE. This CDR3 is 15 amino acids long. The ends were cut back, 0 bases at V and 8 bases at J, with 15 bases in the middle. Primers used in a second PCR of about 7 to 12 cycles were a sample-barcoded 5' primer and a J-beta primer mix. Each CDR3 protein gets one entry after TCRdb re-called the 5' RACE reads with MiXCR. There are about 1,600,000 distinct CDR3 sequences in the sample; 42% occur only once, and around 8% lies in the top ten. Sample: blood. The chain is built from TRBV9 and TRBJ2-4, with D maybe TRBD1 (7 bases). This clonotype originated in a young woman in good health. The CDR3 bases are TGTGCCAGCAGCGTAGGCGGGACAGAAGGATACATTCAGTACTTC. Translated: CASSVGGTEGYIQYF.